A single sample is the source of the 5 T cell receptor beta chains below, sequenced in a study of blood T cells in healthy people across ages. Primed by a sample-barcoded 5' primer and a J-beta primer mix, a second PCR proceeded for roughly 7 to 12 cycles. TCRdb used MiXCR to reprocess the 5' RACE reads, holding one entry per CDR3 protein. The sample has 2 million or so distinct CDR3 sequences, around half seen once; the top ten hold approximately 2.1%. Sequencing input: blood. The source is a woman in her 40s in good health.

Of note for this clonotype: One junction end disagrees with the germline gene, perhaps due to a read error. The chain has TRBV20-1 and TRBJ2-3; D unclear. This CDR3 region has 11 residues. Per germline, CDR1 DFQATT and CDR2 SNEGSKA (reference sequence). CDR3 nucleotide sequence: TGCAGTGCTAGATTTCAAGATGCGCAGTATTTT. Its protein is CSARFQDAQYF.

This clonotype has just a few counts. The chain has TRBV14 and TRBJ2-4; D remains ambiguous. The CDR3 length is 15 residues. The V and J ends lost 0 bases and 0 bases respectively, with 6 bases between them. Germline values: CDR1 SGHDN, CDR2 FVKESK. The CDR3 sequence: CASSQDPIAKNIQYF. CDR3 sequence (DNA): TGTGCCAGCAGCCAAGATCCGATAGCCAAAAACATTCAGTACTTC.

The V call is TRBV5-1, the J call TRBJ2-1, with D tentatively TRBD2 (6 bases). This CDR3 has 15 residues. The V end was cut by 0 bases, the J end by 6 bases, with 13 bases between. From germline, CDR1 is SGHRS and CDR2 YFSETQ. CDR3 residues: CASSLARSGGNEQFF. The DNA for the CDR3 is TGCGCCAGCAGCTTGGCTAGGTCCGGGGGCAATGAGCAGTTCTTC.

The chain carries TRBV27 and TRBJ2-7; tentatively, D is TRBD1 or TRBD2 (5 bases each). Germline CDR1 reads MNHEY; CDR2 reads SMNVEV (reference sequence). The CDR3 sequence is 14 residues long. V was clipped by 4 bases and J by 6 bases, with 16 bases between them. The CDR3 loop is CASSYTRDPSEQYF. In DNA, the CDR3 is TGTGCCAGCAGTTATACCAGGGACCCCTCCGAGCAGTACTTC.

This clonotype has just a few counts. The chain has TRBV10-3 and TRBJ2-1, with 10 bases identical to TRBD2. Germline V gene sequence: CDR1 ENHRY, CDR2 SYGVKD. V lost 4 bases, J lost 9 bases, and 9 bases stayed unmatched. This CDR3 contains 15 residues. Here the CDR3 reads CAISAGTSVGTEQFF. In DNA, the CDR3 is TGTGCCATCAGTGCCGGGACTAGCGTAGGTACTGAGCAGTTCTTC.